These 5 T cell receptor beta chains came from one sample sequenced in a study of OX40 agonist ivuxolimab in advanced cancers. Measured with immunoSEQ multiplex PCR; TCRdb has only the in-frame clones, and not every one. The sample includes about 67,000 clones, around 83% of them seen just once. Sequencing used CD4+ or CD8+ T cells sorted from blood, obtained in a trial of the OX40 agonist ivuxolimab. The receptors originated from an adult with an advanced solid tumor such as melanoma, head and neck, liver or kidney cancer.

This clone came up a few times. The chain is built from TRBV5-6 and TRBJ1-3; D is unclear. Germline CDR1 is SGHDT and CDR2 is YYEEEE. V was cut by 3 bases and J by 2 bases, with 9 bases left in between. There are 14 residues in the CDR3. For the CDR3, the DNA is TGTGCCAGCAGCTCCATTGGCACTGGAAACACCATATATTTT. Protein: CASSSIGTGNTIYF.

In its sample, this clone was seen once. V and J are TRBV2 and TRBJ2-2; 10 nucleotides match TRBD2. The trim removed 6 bases at V and 4 bases at J, leaving 2 bases unmatched. Germline lookup yields CDR1 SNHLY and CDR2 FYNNEI. The CDR3 is 14 residues long. CDR3 residues: CASRWTSGTGELFF. CDR3 coding DNA: TGTGCCAGCAGGTGGACTAGCGGCACCGGGGAGCTGTTTTTT.

Only one count was recorded for this clone. The V gene is TRBV4-2, the J gene TRBJ2-5; TRBD1 matches 8 bases. CDR3 length: 15 residues. Losses at the gene ends were 3 bases for V and 2 bases for J; bases not matched to a gene: 5. From germline, CDR1 is LGHNA and CDR2 YNFKEQ. The CDR3 spells CASSQGDRKQETQYF. The CDR3 DNA reads TGTGCCAGCAGCCAGGGGGACAGGAAGCAAGAGACCCAGTACTTC.

The CDR3 here is CASSYSYRQETQYF. CDR3 DNA sequence: TGTGCCAGCAGTTACTCGTACAGACAAGAGACCCAGTACTTC. V usage is TRBV6-5 and J usage is TRBJ2-5; D is ambiguous. The V and J ends lost 0 bases and 2 bases respectively, with 7 bases between them. The germline CDR1 and CDR2 sequences are MNHEY and SVGAGI. The CDR3 sequence is 14 residues long.

This chain uses TRBV5-4 with TRBJ2-5; 10 nucleotides match TRBD2. Per germline, CDR1 SGHNT and CDR2 YYREEE (reference sequence). After removal of 0 bases from V and 5 bases from J, the junction contained 4 bases not matched to a gene. The CDR3 runs to 15 residues. CDR3 region: CASSLGGSGGETQYF. The CDR3 region has the DNA TGTGCCAGCAGCTTGGGAGGTAGCGGGGGGGAGACCCAGTACTTC.